The T cell receptor beta chain under discussion was sequenced for a study of blood T cell repertoires in COVID-19. Across the study: Material from acute and convalescent COVID-19 was sourced from the United States, Italy and Spain. The analysed material was cDNA or gDNA that came from T cells, B-cell-depleted T cells, or PBMCs.

A Seattle source enrolled patients during active infection and followed them longitudinally. Authors' analysis steps: Estimates of nucleated cell counts were drawn from the amplification of reference gene primers. The protocol was immunoSEQ multiplex PCR, while the TCRdb copy is restricted to in-frame clones and leaves out a portion. The V and J calls and clone size are taken from that table; D and trimming were inferred from the DNA. The table includes roughly 440,000 clones, approximately 90% detected once. This clone appeared a few times. Germline V gene lookup returns CDR1 MGHRA and CDR2 YSYEKL. The V end lost 5 bases, the J end lost 6 bases, and 7 bases lay between the germline ends. This CDR3 has 12 amino acids.

Material: peripheral blood. This receptor was identified in a woman between 45 and 65 years old with COVID-19, enrolled during active disease. This chain links TRBV4-1 with TRBJ2-2; D not certain. The CDR3 region has the DNA TGCGCCAGCAGCTCCCCCGCCGGGGAGCTGTTTTTT. Its protein is CASSSPAGELFF.